A selection of T cell receptor beta chains follows, all from one sample in a study of cytotoxic CD8 clonotypes in ibrutinib-treated CLL. Here immunoSEQ multiplex PCR was the method, and the copy in TCRdb shows in-frame clones only, minus some. This repertoire shows hundreds of thousands of clones, approximately 67% found once; its top ten account for roughly 6%. Source: PBMCs, taken after 36 months of ibrutinib treatment. The receptors derive from a human donor with chronic lymphocytic leukemia. Both conserved end residues are part of each CDR3. A D gene is named only where the DNA matches it firmly. Only part of the rows carry a size: once, few, many, or a class if the clone is expanded.

v_gene	abundance	d_gene	j_gene	CDR3aa	CDR3nt
TRBV6-5	NA	NA	TRBJ2-1	CASSYPQDKQFF	TGTGCCAGCAGTTACCCCCAGGACAAGCAGTTCTTC
TRBV7-3	few	NA	TRBJ2-1	CASSLDNFSRRFF	TGTGCCAGCAGCTTAGACAATTTTTCTCGACGGTTCTTC
TRBV7-8	NA	TRBD2	TRBJ2-1	CASSTRTSASYNEQFF	TGTGCCAGCAGCACCCGGACTAGCGCAAGCTACAATGAGCAGTTCTTC
TRBV15	NA	NA	TRBJ2-4	CATTPSLLAKNIQYF	TGTGCCACCACACCCTCCCTTCTAGCCAAAAACATTCAGTACTTC
TRBV4-1	NA	TRBD2	TRBJ2-7	CASSQGGLAGGPTYSYEQYF	TGCGCCAGCAGCCAAGGAGGACTAGCGGGGGGTCCTACATACTCCTACGAGCAGTACTTC
TRBV5-8	NA	NA	TRBJ2-7	CASSSGGVYEQYF	TGTGCCAGCAGCTCCGGAGGGGTATACGAGCAGTACTTC
TRBV7-6	NA	TRBD1	TRBJ1-1	CASSLETGGLNTEAFF	TGTGCCAGCAGCCTCGAGACAGGGGGCTTGAACACTGAAGCTTTCTTT
TRBV4-3	NA	NA	TRBJ2-7	CASSGALTYEQYF	TGCGCCAGCAGTGGGGCCCTGACCTACGAGCAGTACTTC
TRBV9	NA	TRBD2	TRBJ2-3	CASSSRTSGSADTQYF	TGTGCCAGCAGCTCCCGGACTAGCGGGAGTGCTGATACGCAGTATTTT
TRBV6-6	NA	NA	TRBJ1-1	CASRDYWNTEAFF	TGTGCCAGCAGGGACTACTGGAACACTGAAGCTTTCTTT
TRBV5-1	NA	NA	TRBJ2-2	CASSLKGPRNTGELFF	TGCGCCAGCAGCTTGAAAGGCCCGCGAAACACCGGGGAGCTGTTTTTT
TRBV7-8	NA	TRBD2	TRBJ2-7	CASSLVAGGPREQYF	TGTGCCAGCAGCTTAGTGGCGGGAGGGCCTCGCGAGCAGTACTTC
TRBV27	NA	NA	TRBJ1-2	CASAQTGEVWGRGYTF	TGTGCCAGCGCCCAGACGGGCGAGGTTTGGGGTCGTGGCTACACCTTC
TRBV19	NA	NA	TRBJ1-1	CASRRTPFEAFF	TGTGCCAGTAGACGGACCCCCTTTGAAGCTTTCTTT
TRBV27	NA	NA	TRBJ1-2	CASSTQGRRGYTF	TGTGCCAGCAGTACACAGGGACGTCGGGGCTACACCTTC
TRBV18	NA	TRBD2	TRBJ2-1	CASSPKREELFF	TGTGCCAGCTCACCAAAGCGGGAGGAACTGTTCTTC
TRBV5-1	once	NA	TRBJ2-7	CASSLGVQAGEQYF	TGCGCCAGCAGCTTGGGGGTGCAGGCCGGCGAGCAGTACTTC
TRBV13	NA	NA	TRBJ1-2	CASSAPPWLGGNYGYTF	TGTGCCAGCAGCGCCCCACCTTGGCTGGGGGGTAACTATGGCTACACCTTC
TRBV19	once	NA	TRBJ2-1	CASSIEPGFMNNEQFF	TGTGCCAGTAGTATAGAGCCAGGTTTTATGAACAATGAGCAGTTCTTC
TRBV5-1	NA	TRBD1	TRBJ2-2	CASAGGTGGTGELFF	TGCGCCAGCGCAGGAGGGACAGGGGGCACCGGGGAGCTGTTTTTT
TRBV2	NA	NA	TRBJ2-7	CASSGAETYEQYF	TGTGCCAGCAGTGGTGCTGAGACCTACGAGCAGTACTTC
TRBV5-4	NA	NA	TRBJ2-3	CASSLDPRGSTQYF	TGTGCCAGCAGCTTGGACCCCAGGGGTTCTACGCAGTATTTT
TRBV4-1	NA	TRBD1	TRBJ1-2	CASSLDRGRAGYTF	TGCGCCAGCAGCCTCGACAGGGGAAGAGCTGGCTACACCTTC
TRBV6-1	NA	NA	TRBJ1-1	CASSEEVWGRDEAFF	TGTGCCAGCAGTGAAGAGGTTTGGGGCAGGGATGAAGCTTTCTTT
TRBV6-5	few	TRBD1	TRBJ2-2	CASSYRAGGAAGELFF	TGTGCCAGCAGTTACCGGGCAGGGGGCGCCGCCGGGGAGCTGTTTTTT
TRBV5-1	NA	NA	TRBJ2-2	CASSLFEAGELFF	TGCGCCAGCAGCTTGTTCGAGGCCGGGGAGCTGTTTTTT
TRBV11-2	NA	NA	TRBJ2-7	CASSLAPRYEQYF	TGTGCCAGCAGCTTAGCCCCACGATACGAGCAGTACTTC
TRBV5-4	NA	NA	TRBJ1-6	CASSLVQGYYNSPLHF	TGTGCCAGCAGCTTGGTACAGGGTTATTATAATTCACCCCTCCACTTT
TRBV9	NA	NA	TRBJ2-3	CASSPPADTQYF	TGTGCCAGCAGCCCGCCGGCAGATACGCAGTATTTT
TRBV6-1	few	NA	TRBJ1-6	CASSGRSYNSPLHF	TGTGCCAGCAGTGGGCGGTCCTATAATTCACCCCTCCACTTT
TRBV6-5	NA	NA	TRBJ2-1	CASSYSWDPSYNEQFF	TGTGCCAGCAGTTACTCGTGGGACCCCTCCTACAATGAGCAGTTCTTC
TRBV19	NA	NA	TRBJ2-7	CASSESGRGMKEREQYF	TGTGCCAGTAGCGAATCGGGGCGGGGTATGAAGGAGAGGGAGCAGTACTTC
TRBV19	NA	TRBD2	TRBJ2-1	CASSSLGGLASSYNEQFF	TGTGCCAGTAGTTCACTGGGGGGACTAGCGAGCTCCTACAATGAGCAGTTCTTC
TRBV10-2	NA	NA	TRBJ2-7	CASSELVGEQYF	TGCGCCAGCAGTGAGTTGGTGGGCGAGCAGTACTTC
TRBV6-5	NA	NA	TRBJ1-6	CASRSRALSPLHF	TGTGCCAGCAGGTCACGGGCGCTTTCACCCCTCCACTTT
TRBV6-5	NA	NA	TRBJ2-7	CASSRDRIYYEQYF	TGTGCCAGCAGTAGAGACAGGATCTACTACGAGCAGTACTTC
TRBV11-3	once	TRBD1	TRBJ2-7	CASSVRTGSSYEQYF	TGTGCCAGCAGCGTTCGGACAGGCAGCTCCTACGAGCAGTACTTC
TRBV6-6	NA	TRBD1	TRBJ2-7	CASSYLGTGGYEQYF	TGTGCCAGCAGTTACCTCGGGACAGGGGGCTACGAGCAGTACTTC
TRBV2	NA	TRBD1	TRBJ1-6	CASSRGGNSPLHF	TGTGCCAGCAGCAGGGGGGGTAATTCACCCCTCCACTTT
TRBV9	few	NA	TRBJ2-7	CASSADDSSYEQYF	TGTGCCAGCAGCGCCGACGACAGCTCCTACGAGCAGTACTTC
TRBV6-1	NA	NA	TRBJ1-2	CASGSGPGPYGYTF	TGTGCCAGCGGATCGGGACCCGGACCGTATGGCTACACCTTC
TRBV6-5	few	TRBD1	TRBJ2-7	CASSQIGTGRLEQYF	TGTGCCAGCAGTCAAATCGGGACAGGCCGCCTGGAGCAGTACTTC
TRBV27	NA	NA	TRBJ1-3	CASRSRAGNTIYF	TGTGCCAGCAGGTCCCGGGCTGGAAACACCATATATTTT
TRBV4-3	NA	NA	TRBJ2-1	CASSQIRAGNEQFF	TGCGCCAGCAGCCAGATTAGGGCCGGTAATGAGCAGTTCTTC
TRBV28	NA	TRBD1	TRBJ2-1	CASSFPPGGAFYEQFF	TGTGCCAGCAGTTTCCCCCCAGGGGGCGCATTCTATGAGCAGTTCTTC
TRBV15	once	NA	TRBJ2-7	CATSRDMGFDEQYF	TGTGCCACCAGCAGAGATATGGGGTTCGACGAGCAGTACTTC
TRBV25-1	NA	TRBD1	TRBJ1-1	CASSPPGQGISEAFF	TGTGCCAGCAGTCCCCCGGGACAGGGTATTAGTGAAGCTTTCTTT
TRBV5-6	NA	NA	TRBJ2-2	CASKQGITGELFF	TGTGCCAGCAAGCAGGGGATCACCGGGGAGCTGTTTTTT
TRBV5-4	NA	NA	TRBJ2-1	CASSEGGIPYNEQFF	TGTGCCAGCAGCGAAGGAGGGATCCCCTACAATGAGCAGTTCTTC
TRBV7-9	few	TRBD1	TRBJ2-7	CASSPRDRGTSGSYEQYF	TGTGCCAGCAGCCCCCGGGACAGGGGGACCTCCGGCTCCTACGAGCAGTACTTC
TRBV11-3	NA	NA	TRBJ2-1	CASSLGGFGNEQFF	TGTGCCAGCAGCTTAGGAGGGTTTGGGAATGAGCAGTTCTTC
TRBV10-3	few	NA	TRBJ2-7	CAISELADRQYF	TGTGCCATCAGTGAGTTAGCGGACCGACAGTACTTC
TRBV23-1	NA	TRBD1	TRBJ1-1	CASSQVRTGSGATEAFF	TGCGCCAGCAGTCAAGTCCGGACAGGGTCTGGGGCCACTGAAGCTTTCTTT
TRBV6-1	NA	NA	TRBJ2-7	CASNGGEQYF	TGTGCCAGCAACGGAGGCGAGCAGTACTTC
TRBV2	NA	NA	TRBJ2-1	CASSEREVEQFF	TGTGCCAGCAGCGAGAGAGAAGTTGAGCAGTTCTTC
TRBV5-1	NA	NA	TRBJ2-5	CASSLAQLVGQETQYF	TGCGCCAGCAGCTTGGCTCAACTAGTGGGGCAAGAGACCCAGTACTTC
TRBV28	NA	NA	TRBJ2-3	CASSLYDLAGDTQYF	TGTGCCAGCAGTTTATATGACCTGGCGGGAGATACGCAGTATTTT
TRBV7-8	once	TRBD1	TRBJ2-6	CASSLGRGQGVTGANVLTF	TGTGCCAGCAGCTTAGGGAGGGGACAGGGGGTTACTGGGGCCAACGTCCTGACTTTC